Listed here are 26 T cell receptor beta chains from one sample, sequenced in a study of tumor and adjacent non-tumor tissue in lung cancer. No cell sorting was done before RNA was extracted from the tissue. TCRbeta libraries were built with three rounds of nested PCR, modified from ARM-PCR. MiXCR, applied by TCRdb to the multiplex PCR reads, yields one record per CDR3 protein. This table has about 120,000 distinct CDR3 sequences, over 75% appearing once. Sequencing was done on a sample of lung tumor tissue. Source of these receptors: a man in his 70s with non-small cell lung cancer.

Comment on this clonotype: A read error may account for a junction end that differs from germline. The rearrangement links TRBV29-1 to TRBJ2-5, with D possibly being TRBD1 or TRBD2 (5 bases each). The CDR3 is 12 residues long. The germline gives CDR1 SQVTM, CDR2 ANQGSEA. CDR3: CRVGNGGENQYF. In DNA, the CDR3 is TGCAGGGTTGGTAATGGGGGAGAGAACCAGTACTTC.

On this clonotype: Compared with germline, one end of the junction differs, possibly owing to a read error. V usage is TRBV4-2 and J usage is TRBJ2-5; D gene ambiguous. Germline V gene lookup returns CDR1 LGHNA and CDR2 YNFKEQ. The CDR3 length is 13 residues. The CDR3 loop is CASNQAGEETRYF. DNA of the CDR3: TGTGCCAGCAACCAAGCTGGCGAAGAGACCCGGTACTTC.

On this clonotype itself: An end of the junction does not agree with germline; a read error may underlie this. The chain is built from TRBV29-1 and TRBJ1-6, with D maybe TRBD1 (5 bases). CDR1 and CDR2 (germline): SQVTM, ANQGSEA. The CDR3 has 12 residues. CDR3 bases: TGCAGCGCTGTGGGGGGTCGCTCACTCCTCCACTTT. Protein product: CSAVGGRSLLHF. Looking up the rest from reference TRBV29-1 and TRBJ1-6 gives the full variable domain: SAVISQKPSRDICQRGTSLTIQCQVDSQVTMMFWYRQQPGQSLTLIATANQGSEATYESGFVIDKFPISRPNLTFSTLTVSNMSPEDSSIYLCSAVGGRSLLHFGNGTRLTVT.

Comments on this clonotype: Being one base from a much bigger clone, this may be a read error. The rearrangement joins TRBV20-1 to TRBJ2-1; D remains ambiguous. This CDR3 is built from 12 residues. Trimming shortened V by 4 bases and J by 15 bases, and 19 bases separated the two germline ends. Germline V lookup: CDR1 DFQATT, CDR2 SNEGSKA (reference sequence). The CDR3 loop reads CSATERTSAPFF. CDR3 nucleotides: TGCAGTGCTACAGAGAGGACCTCCGCCCCGTTCTTC.

The genes are TRBV4-1 and TRBJ2-3; possible D gene TRBD1, 5 bases. The V gene's germline CDR1 is MGHRA and CDR2 YSYEKL. This CDR3 has 11 amino acids. Trimming pared 10 bases from V and 1 base from J, leaving 6 bases between. The CDR3 spells CAIRGTDTQYF. The CDR3 nucleotides read TGCGCCATCAGGGGCACAGATACGCAGTATTTT.

This clonotype was seen once. V is TRBV11-2 and J is TRBJ1-4; possibly TRBD1 for D (5 bases). There are 15 residues in the CDR3. CDR1 and CDR2 (germline): SGHAT, FQNNGV. The V and J ends lost 5 bases and 10 bases respectively, with 20 bases between them. CDR3 bases: TGTGCCAGCAGCAGAAGTGGGGCAAGTGATGGAAAACTGTTTTTT. The encoded protein is CASSRSGASDGKLFF. The full variable domain, in which reference TRBV11-2 and TRBJ1-4 provide the parts outside the CDR3, is EAGVAQSPRYKIIEKRQSVAFWCNPISGHATLYWYQQILGQGPKLLIQFQNNGVVDDSQLPKDRFSAERLKGVDSTLKIQPAKLEDSAVYLCASSRSGASDGKLFFGSGTQLSVL.

On this clonotype: The junction shows a germline mismatch at one end, possibly a read error. The CDR3 DNA reads TGTGCCGGCAGCCCGATGACATTTTCCGTGTACGAGCAGTATTTC. Its protein is CAGSPMTFSVYEQYF. The chain is built from TRBV11-3 and TRBJ2-7; D unclear. There are 15 residues in the CDR3. Germline loops: CDR1 SGHNT, CDR2 YENEEA.

About this clonotype: The junction and the germline gene differ at one end; a read error may be behind it. This chain uses TRBV4-1 with TRBJ1-1; 10 bases are shared with TRBD1. Germline loops: CDR1 MGHRA, CDR2 YSYEKL. This CDR3 has 18 amino acids. CDR3 coding DNA: TGCGCCAGCACCCAACACGGTGGCGACAGGGGGCAATACACTGAAGCTTTCTTT. As protein: CASTQHGGDRGQYTEAFF.

A word on this clonotype: At one of its ends the junction is not consistent with the germline gene, which may arise from a read error. The V and J genes are TRBV10-3 and TRBJ2-1; TRBD2 matches at 7 bases. The CDR3 runs 16 residues. Germline V gives CDR1 ENHRY, CDR2 SYGVKD. The CDR3 sequence: CAISLNSGRAYNEQLF. The CDR3 DNA is TGTGCCATCAGTCTCAATTCTGGGAGGGCCTACAATGAGCAGCTCTTC.

This sequence joins TRBV11-2 and TRBJ2-7; 7 bases align to TRBD2. CDR1 and CDR2 from the germline V gene are SGHAT and FQNNGV. Trimming at V came to 6 bases and at J to 4 bases, leaving 6 bases not matched to a gene. The CDR3 is 13 amino acids. CDR3 DNA sequence: TGTGCCAGCAGTCGCGGGGGAGGTTACGAGCAGTACTTC. Its translation: CASSRGGGYEQYF. The whole variable domain, filled in from reference TRBV11-2 and TRBJ2-7, reads EAGVAQSPRYKIIEKRQSVAFWCNPISGHATLYWYQQILGQGPKLLIQFQNNGVVDDSQLPKDRFSAERLKGVDSTLKIQPAKLEDSAVYLCASSRGGGYEQYFGPGTRLTVT.

Points on this clonotype: The final CDR3 position lacks the conserved phenylalanine or tryptophan, pointing to a likely read error. No DNA is shown, since the ends of the CDR3 on it are uncertain; the CDR3 is the one TCRdb lists. The genes are TRBV29-1 and TRBJ1-2. Germline CDR1 reads SQVTM; CDR2 reads ANQGSEA. Ends included, the CDR3 has 13 residues. CDR3 loop: CSVIQTGAYGYAS.

The gene calls are TRBV12-3 or TRBV12-4 and TRBJ2-5, with no clear D. Trimming left V 6 bases short and J 5 bases short, with 10 bases between. CDR3 length: 12 amino acids. The CDR3 reads CASSLSHETQYF. The CDR3 DNA follows: TGTGCCAGCAGCTTAAGCCACGAGACCCAGTACTTC.

This clonotype occurred many times. V is TRBV24-1 and J is TRBJ1-1; D is possibly TRBD1 (6 bases). Germline loops: CDR1 KGHDR, CDR2 SFDVKD. V lost 9 bases and J 7 bases, leaving 11 bases between the germline ends. The CDR3 totals 11 residues. The CDR3 coding sequence is TGTGCCACCTCAAACAGGGATGAAGCTTTCTTT. Encoded protein: CATSNRDEAFF.

Notes on this clonotype: At one end, the junction sequence differs from germline, possibly due to a read error. V is TRBV10-1 and J is TRBJ1-1, with 10 bases matching TRBD1. Per germline, CDR1 WNHNN and CDR2 SYGVQD (reference sequence). There are 16 residues in the CDR3. The CDR3 coding sequence is TGCGCCAGGAGTGAGTCGAGGGGACAGGGGCACTCTGAAGCTTTCTTT. It yields the protein CARSESRGQGHSEAFF.

The chain has TRBV4-2 and TRBJ2-3, with unresolved D. This CDR3 spans 16 amino acids. Germline CDR1 reads LGHNA; CDR2 reads YNFKEQ. V shed 5 bases and J shed 4 bases, with 19 bases lying between them. The CDR3 loop is CASSEPTPTESDTQYF. The CDR3 region has the DNA TGTGCCAGCAGCGAACCGACACCCACTGAGTCAGATACGCAGTATTTT.

The J gene is TRBJ1-6, the V gene TRBV6-6; the D is unclear. CDR1 and CDR2 from the germline V gene are MNHNY and SVGAGI (reference sequence). The CDR3 has 15 residues. The ends were cut back, 9 bases at V and 5 bases at J, with 17 bases in the middle. In nucleotides, the CDR3 is TGTGCCAGTACTTGGACCGGGCCCCATAATTCACCCCTCCACTTT. Translating it yields CASTWTGPHNSPLHF.

About this clonotype itself: This may be a read error, as it is one base from a much larger clone. The rearrangement joins TRBV20-1 to TRBJ2-3, with 7 bases matching TRBD2. The germline gives CDR1 DFQATT, CDR2 SNEGSKA (reference sequence). Germline trimming cut 0 bases from V and 3 bases from J; bases unmatched to any gene: 3. This CDR3 comprises 14 residues. CDR3 in DNA: TGCAGTGCTAGAGAGCGTAGCGGGACAGATACGCAGTATTTT. This encodes CSARERSGTDTQYF.

In the case of this clonotype: An end of the junction differs from the germline gene, which may be a read error. The chain carries TRBV6-1 and TRBJ1-2, with no clear D. The CDR3 extends over 14 amino acids. The germline V gene encodes CDR1 MNHNS and CDR2 SASEGT. CDR3 DNA sequence: TGTACCAGCAGTGCGGACGGAAGCCAGTATGGCTACACCTTC. Translating gives CTSSADGSQYGYTF.

Of note for this clonotype: One end of the junction varies from germline; a read error may be responsible. This chain connects TRBV6-2 or TRBV6-3 to TRBJ2-7, with D hard to call. Germline values: CDR1 MNHEY, CDR2 SVGEGT. The CDR3 contains 15 residues. CDR3 loop: CASRRTTRAAYEQYF. CDR3 DNA: TGTGCCAGCAGGAGAACGACAAGGGCGGCCTACGAACAGTACTTC.

As concerns this clonotype: One end of the junction does not line up with germline, which may come from a read error. V gene TRBV20-1 combines with J gene TRBJ1-2, with D uncertain. The CDR3 length is 11 residues. Germline assignment: CDR1 DFQATT and CDR2 SNEGSKA (reference sequence). This chain's CDR3 is CSAERIYDYTF. Written as DNA, the CDR3 is TGCAGTGCCGAGAGAATCTATGACTACACCTTC.

Concerning this clonotype itself: A much larger clone lies a single base off, so this may be a read error. V gene TRBV7-9 combines with J gene TRBJ1-1; 9 bases line up with TRBD1. This CDR3 comprises 17 residues. The germline V gene encodes CDR1 SEHNR and CDR2 FQNEAQ (reference sequence). CDR3 in DNA: TGTGCCAGCAGCTTAGAGAGGACAGGGGCCTTGAACACTGAAGCTTACTTT. Translating it yields CASSLERTGALNTEAYF.

In the case of this clonotype: Germline is not matched at one junction end, which may reflect a read error. The J gene is TRBJ2-7, the V gene TRBV28; perhaps TRBD2 as D (5 bases). The length of the CDR3 is 15 residues. Germline CDR1 and CDR2: MDHEN and SYDVKM. The DNA of the CDR3 is TGTGCCAGCAGCCCAAGGGTCCAGACTACCTACGAGGAGTACTTC. Amino acids: CASSPRVQTTYEEYF. Full variable domain (rest looked up from reference TRBV28 and TRBJ2-7): DVKVTQSSRYLVKRTGEKVFLECVQDMDHENMFWYRQDPGLGLRLIYFSYDVKMKEKGDIPEGYSVSREKKERFSLILESASTNQTSMYLCASSPRVQTTYEEYFGPGTRLTVT.

This rearrangement joins TRBV12-3 or TRBV12-4 to TRBJ2-1, with D perhaps matching TRBD1 (6 bases). This CDR3 region has 14 residues. Deletions cut 3 bases from V and 8 bases from J, with 14 bases between. CDR3 sequence: CASSLGWGHDEQFF. CDR3 nucleotides: TGTGCCAGCAGTTTGGGATGGGGGCACGATGAGCAGTTCTTC.

V and J are TRBV19 and TRBJ2-1; 8 positions agree with TRBD2. This CDR3 comprises 15 residues. After removal of 3 bases from V and 10 bases from J, the junction contained 11 bases not matched to a gene. CDR1 and CDR2 (germline): LNHDA, SQIVND (reference sequence). The CDR3 region is CASSIPGLDKGEQFF. CDR3 DNA: TGTGCCAGTAGTATTCCGGGACTAGATAAGGGAGAGCAGTTCTTC.

This clonotype is medium-sized in the sample. The V gene is TRBV10-3, the J gene TRBJ2-3; no clear D gene. CDR1 ENHRY and CDR2 SYGVKD come from the germline V gene. Trimming took 4 bases from V and 1 from J, leaving 3 bases between them. The CDR3 extends over 12 amino acids. The CDR3 nucleotides read TGTGCCATCAGTGTCGGCACAGATACGCAGTATTTT. Its protein is CAISVGTDTQYF.

In the case of this clonotype: The conserved phenylalanine or tryptophan is not found at the CDR3 terminus, so this likely reflects a read error. The chain carries TRBV4-1 and TRBJ2-1; D possibly uses TRBD1 or TRBD2 (5 bases each). CDR3 length: 23 amino acids. The germline V and J ends were trimmed by 4 bases and 4 bases, with 38 bases remaining between them. Germline loops: CDR1 MGHRA, CDR2 YSYEKL. The CDR3 loop reads CASSLGSGVQGRIALSSYNEQFV. DNA for the CDR3: TGCGCCAGCAGCCTGGGCTCGGGTGTCCAGGGACGGATAGCGTTGAGCTCATACAATGAGCAGTTCGTC.